This entry lists 22 T cell receptor beta chains sequenced from one sample in a study of CD8+ T cells in alopecia areata (dated by TCRdb to between 2017 and 2018). The time point label here, explained by the study, means: less than five weeks on oral tofacitinib. The treatment or condition label, read with the paper, signifies: oral pan-JAK inhibitor, 5-10 mg twice daily. Receptor libraries were prepared by the immunoSEQ multiplex PCR assay. RNA was extracted from all samples and reverse transcribed into cDNA, which served as template for TCR sequencing. TCRdb obtained this table from immuneACCESS and retained in-frame rearrangements with V and J assigned. These tables miss some clones; where compared with another copy, unresolved V genes account for less than half of the shortfall, and the remainder is unexplained. The sample table lists around 210,000 clones, under 70% of them with a count of one. The ten largest clonotypes hold around 4.3% of the sample.

Sequences were derived from CD4+ T cells sorted from blood, sampled at week 4, from a patient treated with tofacitinib. The receptors were sampled from a human donor with alopecia areata.

In DNA form, the CDR3 reads TGTGCCTGGAGTGTGAGCACCGGGGAGCTGTTTTTT. This gives the protein CAWSVSTGELFF. The rearrangement joins TRBV30 to TRBJ2-2; D unclear. The germline V gene has CDR1 GTSNPN and CDR2 SVGIG (reference sequence). The V and J ends lost 0 bases and 4 bases respectively, with 3 bases between them. The CDR3 consists of 12 residues. The full variable domain, in which reference TRBV30 and TRBJ2-2 provide the parts outside the CDR3, is SQTIHQWPATLVQPVGSPLSLECTVEGTSNPNLYWYRQAAGRGLQLLFYSVGIGQISSEVPQNLSASRPQDRQFILSSKKLLLSDSGFYLCAWSVSTGELFFGEGSRLTVL.

The chain joins TRBV11-2 to TRBJ2-5, with 7 bases lining up with TRBD2. Germline V gene sequence: CDR1 SGHAT, CDR2 FQNNGV. V was clipped by 2 bases and J by 3 bases; unmatched bases: 3. This CDR3 contains 14 residues. The CDR3 sequence is CASSLWAGEETQYF. DNA of the CDR3: TGTGCCAGCAGCTTATGGGCGGGAGAAGAGACCCAGTACTTC.

This clone was counted a single time. The V call is TRBV11-2, the J call TRBJ2-2; D remains unclear. Germline values: CDR1 SGHAT, CDR2 FQNNGV. V lost 4 bases, J lost 2 bases, and 5 bases lay in between. The CDR3 spans 13 residues. CDR3 region: CASSSVNTGELFF. For the CDR3, the DNA is TGTGCCAGCAGCTCGGTCAACACCGGGGAGCTGTTTTTT.

The V gene is TRBV6-5, the J gene TRBJ1-2, with D tentatively TRBD1 (5 bases). From germline, CDR1 is MNHEY and CDR2 SVGAGI. The CDR3 length is 13 residues. The V gene lost 6 bases and the J gene lost 8 bases, with 16 bases spanning the gap. CDR3 DNA sequence: TGTGCCAGCAGCCCAGCCTCCCGGGGGGGCTACACCTTC. Residues: CASSPASRGGYTF.

The chain is built from TRBV30 and TRBJ1-1, with 8 bases that match TRBD1. The CDR3 is made up of 13 amino acids. The germline CDR1 and CDR2 sequences are GTSNPN and SVGIG (reference sequence). J was trimmed by 5 bases and V by 3 bases; bases with no gene match: 5. CDR3 protein: CAWSRDRGTEAFF. CDR3 DNA sequence: TGTGCCTGGAGCCGAGACAGGGGAACTGAAGCTTTCTTT.

This chain joins TRBV23-1 and TRBJ1-6; D is perhaps TRBD1 (6 bases). TRBV23-1 is an ORF for which the function is uncertain. CDR3 length equals 21 residues. The V gene lost 3 bases and the J gene lost 7 bases, with 31 bases spanning the gap. The CDR3, as DNA: TGCGCCAGCAGTCATACCTGGGGCTCCAACCTTGGGGGCTCAAGGAATTCACCCCTCCACTTT. Amino acid sequence: CASSHTWGSNLGGSRNSPLHF.

This clone is a singleton in its sample. The gene calls are TRBV7-2 and TRBJ1-1; D perhaps matches TRBD1 (6 bases). Germline V lookup: CDR1 SGHTA, CDR2 FQGNSA. The ends were cut back, 0 bases at V and 4 bases at J, with 12 bases in the middle. CDR3 length equals 15 residues. The CDR3 is CASSLARGGTTEAFF. CDR3 bases: TGTGCCAGCAGCTTAGCGAGGGGGGGCACCACTGAAGCTTTCTTT.

The chain is built from TRBV7-2 and TRBJ1-2, with a tentative D call TRBD1 (5 bases). The CDR3 runs to 14 residues. CDR1 is SGHTA, CDR2 FQGNSA, per germline. V shed 0 bases and J shed 4 bases, with 9 bases lying between them. CDR3 loop: CASSLALGGYGYTF. The CDR3 nucleotides are TGTGCCAGCAGCTTAGCGCTCGGGGGCTATGGCTACACCTTC.

This clone was detected only once. This sequence joins TRBV2 and TRBJ1-4; D remains unclear. Trimming left V 3 bases short and J 8 bases short, with 4 bases between. Germline assignment: CDR1 SNHLY and CDR2 FYNNEI. CDR3 length: 11 amino acids. This CDR3 reads CASSEGEKLFF. Written as DNA, the CDR3 is TGTGCCAGCAGTGAGGGAGAAAAACTGTTTTTT.

DNA for the CDR3: TGCAGCGTTGTGCCCCTCCGGCAAGGGCGAATGAACACTGAAGCTTTCTTT. It specifies CSVVPLRQGRMNTEAFF. The V gene is TRBV29-1, the J gene TRBJ1-1; D not certain. Germline loops: CDR1 SQVTM, CDR2 ANQGSEA. V was trimmed by 4 bases and J by 0 bases, leaving 21 bases between them. The CDR3 is 17 amino acids.

The J gene is TRBJ1-1, the V gene TRBV6-5; 7 bases agree with TRBD1. Per the germline V gene, CDR1 is MNHEY and CDR2 is SVGAGI. The CDR3 extends over 14 amino acids. Trimming took 0 bases from V and 5 from J; bases not matched to a gene: 3. The CDR3 DNA reads as TGTGCCAGCAGTTACTCGGGACAGAGTACTGAAGCTTTCTTT. As protein: CASSYSGQSTEAFF.

This chain joins TRBV29-1 and TRBJ1-1; no clear D gene. Trimming took 3 bases from V and 1 from J, leaving 12 bases between them. The CDR3 has 14 amino acids. Germline lookup yields CDR1 SQVTM and CDR2 ANQGSEA. CDR3 loop: CSVDFGRKNTEAFF. The CDR3 DNA follows: TGCAGCGTTGACTTTGGGCGGAAGAACACTGAAGCTTTCTTT.

The chain links TRBV30 to TRBJ1-6; D is perhaps TRBD1 (5 bases). Germline V CDR1 and CDR2: GTSNPN, SVGIG (reference sequence). The CDR3 contains 17 residues. Trimming cost V 7 bases and J 8 bases, with 27 bases left between them. The CDR3 DNA sequence: TGTGCCTCCGCCGAGTGGGGACGGCGACATCGGGATTCACCCCTCCACTTT. Amino acid sequence: CASAEWGRRHRDSPLHF.

In regard to this clone: This specimen includes other DNA sequences encoding the same CDR3. The chain combines TRBV30 with TRBJ2-2, with D uncertain. Trimming stripped 2 bases from V and 5 bases from J, with 6 bases between. Germline assignment: CDR1 GTSNPN and CDR2 SVGIG (reference sequence). This CDR3 is 12 amino acids long. The CDR3 is CAWSPLTGELFF. The CDR3, as DNA: TGTGCCTGGAGTCCTCTGACCGGGGAGCTGTTTTTT.

The J gene is TRBJ1-4, the V gene TRBV29-1, with D possibly being TRBD1 (5 bases). There are 14 residues in the CDR3. Germline V gene lookup returns CDR1 SQVTM and CDR2 ANQGSEA. Trimming cost V 4 bases and J 3 bases, with 12 bases left between them. Written as DNA, the CDR3 is TGCAGCGTTGGTGAAGGGGTAGCTAATGAAAAACTGTTTTTT. Translated: CSVGEGVANEKLFF.

The V gene is TRBV2, the J gene TRBJ2-2; D is uncertain. V was shortened by 3 bases and J by 0 bases, with 5 bases between the two germline ends. CDR1 is SNHLY and CDR2 is FYNNEI in the germline V gene. The CDR3 runs 14 residues. The CDR3 loop reads CASSEGPNTGELFF. The CDR3 nucleotides are TGTGCCAGCAGTGAGGGTCCGAACACCGGGGAGCTGTTTTTT.

This sequence joins TRBV7-3 and TRBJ1-2, with unresolved D. CDR1 and CDR2 (germline): SGHTA, FQGTGA. The CDR3 runs 11 residues. Trimming stripped 5 bases from V and 4 bases from J, with 5 bases between. The CDR3 coding sequence is TGTGCCAGCAGCCCCAGCTATGGCTACACCTTC. This sequence encodes CASSPSYGYTF.

This chain joins TRBV7-2 and TRBJ1-1; D gene unclear. CDR1 and CDR2 from the germline V gene are SGHTA and FQGNSA. The CDR3 loop spans 14 amino acids. V was clipped by 1 base and J by 2 bases, with 8 bases between them. DNA for the CDR3: TGTGCCAGCAGCTTAGGACCAGCCAACACTGAAGCTTTCTTT. It is translated as CASSLGPANTEAFF.

V is TRBV29-1 and J is TRBJ2-5, with D possibly matching TRBD1 (5 bases). Germline values: CDR1 SQVTM, CDR2 ANQGSEA. Trimming pared 5 bases from V and 4 bases from J, leaving 23 bases between. CDR3 length: 16 amino acids. CDR3 DNA sequence: TGCAGCGTTCGACACGAAAGGGGTGGATCAGTAGAGACCCAGTACTTC. It yields the protein CSVRHERGGSVETQYF.

The chain employs TRBV27 and TRBJ1-2; D not certain. The V end was cut by 2 bases, the J end by 0 bases, with 4 bases between. The CDR3 spans 13 residues. Germline CDR1 and CDR2: MNHEY and SMNVEV (reference sequence). The CDR3 is CASSLMANYGYTF. DNA for the CDR3: TGTGCCAGCAGTTTAATGGCTAACTATGGCTACACCTTC.

The rearrangement uses TRBV29-1 and TRBJ1-4, with D unresolved. The V end lost 4 bases, the J end lost 4 bases, and 13 bases lay between the germline ends. From germline, CDR1 is SQVTM and CDR2 ANQGSEA. The CDR3 is 14 residues long. CDR3 residues: CSVGDPLFNEKLFF. The CDR3 bases are TGCAGCGTTGGGGATCCGTTATTTAATGAAAAACTGTTTTTT.

This rearrangement joins TRBV29-1 to TRBJ2-1; D unresolved. CDR1 and CDR2 from the germline V gene are SQVTM and ANQGSEA. V shed 4 bases and J shed 8 bases, with 3 bases lying between them. This CDR3 contains 9 residues. The CDR3 bases are TGCAGCGTTGGGGATGAGCAGTTCTTC. It codes for CSVGDEQFF.